This T cell receptor beta chain was sequenced during a study of blood T cell repertoires in COVID-19. Per the original data handling: By means of reference gene primer amplification, nucleated cell counts were estimated. Assay: immunoSEQ multiplex PCR; the TCRdb copy retains only in-frame clones and omits some. V, J and clone size derive from that table, while D and trimming were established from the DNA sequence. The sample yields 250,000 to 300,000 clones, around 91% seen once. V gave up 4 bases and J gave up 6 bases, with 15 bases separating them. From germline, CDR1 is SGHDN and CDR2 FVKESK. The CDR3 runs 14 residues.

This receptor was obtained from a woman in her sixties or seventies with acute or convalescent COVID-19. Sequencing used peripheral blood. V usage is TRBV14 and J usage is TRBJ1-2, with D unresolved. This CDR3 reads CASSPRYGVNGYTF. The DNA of the CDR3 is TGTGCCAGCAGCCCCCGGTACGGGGTTAATGGCTACACCTTC.